Described below is a single T cell receptor beta chain sequence and its context. Antigen unknown. The entry originates in a study of CD8+CD57+ T cells in acquired aplastic anemia. About the study: DNA per sorted CD4+ or CD8+ sample ranged 0.2 to 27.4 ug, averaging roughly 3.2 ug.

CD8+CD57+ cell expansion, shown by flow cytometry, had occurred in the patients selected for sequencing. According to the study, genomic DNA was the template for TCR beta VDJ and CDR3 profiling. MiXCR, applied by TCRdb to the reads, yields one record per CDR3 protein. The sample holds 250,000 to 350,000 distinct CDR3 sequences, under 60% seen once. Findings of the study overall: Between patients and controls, CD8+ Simpson's diversity did not vary significantly. A set of some 28 CD8+ CDR3 sequences was shared between patients and controls, and these sequences appeared highly expressed in patients.

The clonotype comes from a human donor with aplastic anemia. Sequencing was performed on sorted CD4+, CD8+, or CD8+CD57+ T cells (not recorded which) from PBMCs.

The CDR3 DNA is TGTGCCAGCAGTGTAAGCCGGACTCCCCATGAGCAGTTCTTC. Protein: CASSVSRTPHEQFF. The chain combines TRBV2 with TRBJ2-1; the D gene is possibly TRBD2 (5 bases). V lost 4 bases and J lost 8, with 15 bases in between. There are 14 residues in the CDR3. Germline lookup yields CDR1 SNHLY and CDR2 FYNNEI.